The 10 T cell receptor beta chains below all came from one sample that was sequenced in a study of T cell responses to AZD1222 COVID-19 vaccine. Measured with immunoSEQ multiplex PCR; TCRdb has only the in-frame clones, and not every one. The sample lists under 130,000 clones, 90% to 95% seen once, with 45% to 55% in the top ten. The sequences come from peripheral blood, collected on day 0 of AZD1222 vaccination. The receptors were sampled from an adult in good health.

V is TRBV3-1 (or the pseudogene TRBV3-2) and J is TRBJ2-7, with a tentative D call TRBD2 (6 bases). With 1 base removed from V and 4 bases from J, the gap between germline ends came to 14 bases. Germline-derived CDR1 and CDR2 are LGHDT and YNNKEL (reference sequence). The CDR3 spans 15 residues. CDR3 amino acids: CASSQAPGLVYEQYF. CDR3 bases: TGTGCCAGCAGCCAAGCGCCGGGACTCGTTTACGAGCAGTACTTC.

The rearrangement uses TRBV11-3 and TRBJ1-3, with D maybe TRBD1 (5 bases). This CDR3 contains 14 residues. V was shortened by 3 bases and J by 4 bases, with 10 bases between the two germline ends. Germline assignment: CDR1 SGHNT and CDR2 YENEEA. The CDR3 region is CASSFGGSGNTIYF. The DNA of the CDR3 is TGTGCCAGCAGCTTTGGGGGATCGGGAAACACCATATATTTT.

The V call is TRBV4-2, the J call TRBJ1-1; TRBD1 might be the D (5 bases). This CDR3 contains 16 residues. The germline V gene encodes CDR1 LGHNA and CDR2 YNFKEQ. Trimming stripped 4 bases from V and 1 base from J, with 16 bases between. CDR3 nucleotide sequence: TGTGCCAGCAGCCTCGAATTCCAGGGAACGAACACTGAAGCTTTCTTT. Translated, it gives CASSLEFQGTNTEAFF.

The gene calls are TRBV28 and TRBJ1-2; 9 bases agree with TRBD1. This CDR3 has 14 residues. J gave up 4 bases and V 6 bases, and 6 bases lay outside the gene matches. Per germline, CDR1 MDHEN and CDR2 SYDVKM. The CDR3 nucleotides are TGTGCCAGCAGATCGGGACAGGGTGTCTATGGCTACACCTTC. Amino acid sequence: CASRSGQGVYGYTF.

The V and J genes are TRBV2 and TRBJ1-3; tentative D call: TRBD1 (5 bases). CDR1 SNHLY and CDR2 FYNNEI come from the germline V gene. Trimming took off 4 bases at V and 3 bases at J, with 13 bases between the two ends. The CDR3 has 15 amino acids. The CDR3 nucleotides read TGTGCCAGCAGTGTCGAGGCAGGGAGTGGAAACACCATATATTTT. It yields the protein CASSVEAGSGNTIYF.

This clone was seen a single time. The V gene is TRBV24-1, the J gene TRBJ2-7; D is perhaps TRBD1 (6 bases). The CDR3 spans 14 residues. Per germline, CDR1 KGHDR and CDR2 SFDVKD. V lost 5 bases and J lost 0, with 10 bases in between. CDR3 residues: CATSARGLSYEQYF. In DNA, the CDR3 is TGTGCCACCAGTGCCAGGGGTCTCTCCTACGAGCAGTACTTC.

This chain joins TRBV5-1 and TRBJ2-3; D remains unclear. The length of the CDR3 is 13 residues. V lost 6 bases and J 6 bases, leaving 14 bases between the germline ends. Germline V lookup: CDR1 SGHRS, CDR2 YFSETQ. CDR3 bases: TGCGCCAGCAAGAGTCCCCCGTCGGATACGCAGTATTTT. Protein product: CASKSPPSDTQYF.

This rearrangement joins TRBV9 to TRBJ2-2, with TRBD2 as a possible D gene (5 bases). Trimming pared 6 bases from V and 6 bases from J, leaving 15 bases between. CDR1 and CDR2 from the germline V gene are SGDLS and YYNGEE. The CDR3 is 14 amino acids. For the CDR3, the DNA is TGTGCCAGCACCCCGGCAGCGGTGGCCGGGGAGCTGTTTTTT. This encodes CASTPAAVAGELFF.

The rearrangement joins TRBV30 to TRBJ2-4, with D maybe TRBD1 (6 bases). Germline CDR1 reads GTSNPN; CDR2 reads SVGIG (reference sequence). Trimming left V 3 bases short and J 11 bases short, with 20 bases between. This CDR3 has 14 residues. The DNA for the CDR3 is TGTGCCTGGAGAGAACCAGGGGCCCCAAGGTTTCAGTACTTC. Protein sequence: CAWREPGAPRFQYF.

The chain recombines TRBV2 with TRBJ2-3; no clear D gene. Trimming left V 3 bases short and J 0 bases short, with 10 bases between. This CDR3 comprises 15 residues. Germline CDR1 is SNHLY and CDR2 is FYNNEI. The DNA of the CDR3 is TGTGCCAGCAGTGATGGGTATTTAAGCACAGATACGCAGTATTTT. Amino acid sequence: CASSDGYLSTDTQYF.